This T cell receptor (beta chain) was profiled in a study of blood T cell repertoires in COVID-19. Adults between roughly 18 and 89 years of age took part from 20 to 25 US areas. The CDR3 is 13 residues long. Germline V gene sequence: CDR1 MNHEY, CDR2 SMNVEV (reference sequence). Generated by immunoSEQ multiplex PCR, the TCRdb table keeps only in-frame clones and is missing some. The sample records under 450,000 clones, roughly 87% being singletons. This clone was counted between two and nine times. A junction boundary mismatches the germline segment, possibly from a read error. This receptor was taken from a young woman who had recovered from COVID-19. The sequencing sample was made of PBMCs or T cells enriched from blood (not recorded which). The genes are TRBV27 and TRBJ2-1; 7 nucleotides align to TRBD2. In DNA form, the CDR3 reads TGTGCCAGCAGTCCTCATTGGGACTATAGTAGGATCTTC. Protein: CASSPHWDYSRIF.